This T cell receptor beta chain was found in a study of PD-L1 blockade in urothelial cancer. Across the whole study: Blood was tested 3 weeks (second dose) and 6 weeks into treatment. A median of roughly 150,000 T cells was found in the blood samples.

General study findings and limits: Lower pretreatment blood TCR clonality, under the median, predicted better survival, researchers reported.

This clone was seen a few times. Its antigen is as yet unknown. Synthetic analogs of TCR templates were spiked into every PCR. Using immunoSEQ multiplex PCR, the repertoire was profiled, and TCRdb retains in-frame clones only, with some absent. The table has about 90,000 clones, more than 85% seen once. The V end lost 0 bases, the J end lost 1 base, and 10 bases lay between the germline ends. CDR1 and CDR2 from the germline V gene are SGHRS and YFSETQ. CDR3 length: 15 amino acids. This receptor was taken from a man aged 60 to 75 with urothelial cancer. This chain connects TRBV5-1 to TRBJ2-5; weak D call: TRBD1 (5 bases). This material consisted of PBMCs, taken around atezolizumab (anti-PD-L1) treatment. The CDR3 nucleotides read TGCGCCAGCAGCTTGGCCGGGCAGGGCCAAGAGACCCAGTACTTC. Its translation is CASSLAGQGQETQYF.